This TCR beta chain is from a study of prognosis after radiotherapy for stage I lung cancer. This clonotype has at least ten counts. Its target is unknown. This CDR3 region has 16 residues. The germline V gene has CDR1 LGHDT and CDR2 YNNKEL (reference sequence). V shed 1 base and J shed 0 bases, with 7 bases lying between them. Template was genomic DNA; TCR beta CDR3 amplified in two multiplex PCR rounds. Initially, in first-round PCR, primers specific to each TRBV and TRBJ gene were used. Via MiXCR, TCRdb re-called the multiplex PCR reads, giving one row per CDR3 protein. Among about 35,000 distinct CDR3 sequences listed, about 31% were seen once. Study results and limitations: In the expanded TCR clones, tumor specificity was not determined.

This material consisted of PBMCs, taken before or after stereotactic body radiation therapy (not recorded which). This sequence was found in a donor aged 50 or older with non-small cell lung cancer. The chain carries TRBV3-1 and TRBJ1-6; D is ambiguous. In DNA form, the CDR3 reads TGTGCCAGCAGCCAAGCTCCAAGCTCCTATAATTCACCCCTCCACTTT. Translated: CASSQAPSSYNSPLHF.